This T cell receptor (beta chain) was sequenced during a study of technical replicates of blood from a handful of donors. Repertoires were generated with immunoSEQ multiplex PCR, while TCRdb's copy carries only in-frame clones and drops some. The profile shows about 12,000 clones, about 94% of them singletons. Germline assignment: CDR1 GTSNPN and CDR2 SVGIG (reference sequence). V was clipped by 3 bases and J by 1 base, with 16 bases between them. CDR3 length: 16 amino acids. This TCR derives from a human donor in good health. The sequenced material came from PBMCs. This chain connects TRBV30 to TRBJ1-5; D remains unclear. In DNA, the CDR3 is TGTGCCTGGAGCCCTCGGGGAGGGATCAGCAATCAGCCCCAGCATTTT. It translates to CAWSPRGGISNQPQHF.